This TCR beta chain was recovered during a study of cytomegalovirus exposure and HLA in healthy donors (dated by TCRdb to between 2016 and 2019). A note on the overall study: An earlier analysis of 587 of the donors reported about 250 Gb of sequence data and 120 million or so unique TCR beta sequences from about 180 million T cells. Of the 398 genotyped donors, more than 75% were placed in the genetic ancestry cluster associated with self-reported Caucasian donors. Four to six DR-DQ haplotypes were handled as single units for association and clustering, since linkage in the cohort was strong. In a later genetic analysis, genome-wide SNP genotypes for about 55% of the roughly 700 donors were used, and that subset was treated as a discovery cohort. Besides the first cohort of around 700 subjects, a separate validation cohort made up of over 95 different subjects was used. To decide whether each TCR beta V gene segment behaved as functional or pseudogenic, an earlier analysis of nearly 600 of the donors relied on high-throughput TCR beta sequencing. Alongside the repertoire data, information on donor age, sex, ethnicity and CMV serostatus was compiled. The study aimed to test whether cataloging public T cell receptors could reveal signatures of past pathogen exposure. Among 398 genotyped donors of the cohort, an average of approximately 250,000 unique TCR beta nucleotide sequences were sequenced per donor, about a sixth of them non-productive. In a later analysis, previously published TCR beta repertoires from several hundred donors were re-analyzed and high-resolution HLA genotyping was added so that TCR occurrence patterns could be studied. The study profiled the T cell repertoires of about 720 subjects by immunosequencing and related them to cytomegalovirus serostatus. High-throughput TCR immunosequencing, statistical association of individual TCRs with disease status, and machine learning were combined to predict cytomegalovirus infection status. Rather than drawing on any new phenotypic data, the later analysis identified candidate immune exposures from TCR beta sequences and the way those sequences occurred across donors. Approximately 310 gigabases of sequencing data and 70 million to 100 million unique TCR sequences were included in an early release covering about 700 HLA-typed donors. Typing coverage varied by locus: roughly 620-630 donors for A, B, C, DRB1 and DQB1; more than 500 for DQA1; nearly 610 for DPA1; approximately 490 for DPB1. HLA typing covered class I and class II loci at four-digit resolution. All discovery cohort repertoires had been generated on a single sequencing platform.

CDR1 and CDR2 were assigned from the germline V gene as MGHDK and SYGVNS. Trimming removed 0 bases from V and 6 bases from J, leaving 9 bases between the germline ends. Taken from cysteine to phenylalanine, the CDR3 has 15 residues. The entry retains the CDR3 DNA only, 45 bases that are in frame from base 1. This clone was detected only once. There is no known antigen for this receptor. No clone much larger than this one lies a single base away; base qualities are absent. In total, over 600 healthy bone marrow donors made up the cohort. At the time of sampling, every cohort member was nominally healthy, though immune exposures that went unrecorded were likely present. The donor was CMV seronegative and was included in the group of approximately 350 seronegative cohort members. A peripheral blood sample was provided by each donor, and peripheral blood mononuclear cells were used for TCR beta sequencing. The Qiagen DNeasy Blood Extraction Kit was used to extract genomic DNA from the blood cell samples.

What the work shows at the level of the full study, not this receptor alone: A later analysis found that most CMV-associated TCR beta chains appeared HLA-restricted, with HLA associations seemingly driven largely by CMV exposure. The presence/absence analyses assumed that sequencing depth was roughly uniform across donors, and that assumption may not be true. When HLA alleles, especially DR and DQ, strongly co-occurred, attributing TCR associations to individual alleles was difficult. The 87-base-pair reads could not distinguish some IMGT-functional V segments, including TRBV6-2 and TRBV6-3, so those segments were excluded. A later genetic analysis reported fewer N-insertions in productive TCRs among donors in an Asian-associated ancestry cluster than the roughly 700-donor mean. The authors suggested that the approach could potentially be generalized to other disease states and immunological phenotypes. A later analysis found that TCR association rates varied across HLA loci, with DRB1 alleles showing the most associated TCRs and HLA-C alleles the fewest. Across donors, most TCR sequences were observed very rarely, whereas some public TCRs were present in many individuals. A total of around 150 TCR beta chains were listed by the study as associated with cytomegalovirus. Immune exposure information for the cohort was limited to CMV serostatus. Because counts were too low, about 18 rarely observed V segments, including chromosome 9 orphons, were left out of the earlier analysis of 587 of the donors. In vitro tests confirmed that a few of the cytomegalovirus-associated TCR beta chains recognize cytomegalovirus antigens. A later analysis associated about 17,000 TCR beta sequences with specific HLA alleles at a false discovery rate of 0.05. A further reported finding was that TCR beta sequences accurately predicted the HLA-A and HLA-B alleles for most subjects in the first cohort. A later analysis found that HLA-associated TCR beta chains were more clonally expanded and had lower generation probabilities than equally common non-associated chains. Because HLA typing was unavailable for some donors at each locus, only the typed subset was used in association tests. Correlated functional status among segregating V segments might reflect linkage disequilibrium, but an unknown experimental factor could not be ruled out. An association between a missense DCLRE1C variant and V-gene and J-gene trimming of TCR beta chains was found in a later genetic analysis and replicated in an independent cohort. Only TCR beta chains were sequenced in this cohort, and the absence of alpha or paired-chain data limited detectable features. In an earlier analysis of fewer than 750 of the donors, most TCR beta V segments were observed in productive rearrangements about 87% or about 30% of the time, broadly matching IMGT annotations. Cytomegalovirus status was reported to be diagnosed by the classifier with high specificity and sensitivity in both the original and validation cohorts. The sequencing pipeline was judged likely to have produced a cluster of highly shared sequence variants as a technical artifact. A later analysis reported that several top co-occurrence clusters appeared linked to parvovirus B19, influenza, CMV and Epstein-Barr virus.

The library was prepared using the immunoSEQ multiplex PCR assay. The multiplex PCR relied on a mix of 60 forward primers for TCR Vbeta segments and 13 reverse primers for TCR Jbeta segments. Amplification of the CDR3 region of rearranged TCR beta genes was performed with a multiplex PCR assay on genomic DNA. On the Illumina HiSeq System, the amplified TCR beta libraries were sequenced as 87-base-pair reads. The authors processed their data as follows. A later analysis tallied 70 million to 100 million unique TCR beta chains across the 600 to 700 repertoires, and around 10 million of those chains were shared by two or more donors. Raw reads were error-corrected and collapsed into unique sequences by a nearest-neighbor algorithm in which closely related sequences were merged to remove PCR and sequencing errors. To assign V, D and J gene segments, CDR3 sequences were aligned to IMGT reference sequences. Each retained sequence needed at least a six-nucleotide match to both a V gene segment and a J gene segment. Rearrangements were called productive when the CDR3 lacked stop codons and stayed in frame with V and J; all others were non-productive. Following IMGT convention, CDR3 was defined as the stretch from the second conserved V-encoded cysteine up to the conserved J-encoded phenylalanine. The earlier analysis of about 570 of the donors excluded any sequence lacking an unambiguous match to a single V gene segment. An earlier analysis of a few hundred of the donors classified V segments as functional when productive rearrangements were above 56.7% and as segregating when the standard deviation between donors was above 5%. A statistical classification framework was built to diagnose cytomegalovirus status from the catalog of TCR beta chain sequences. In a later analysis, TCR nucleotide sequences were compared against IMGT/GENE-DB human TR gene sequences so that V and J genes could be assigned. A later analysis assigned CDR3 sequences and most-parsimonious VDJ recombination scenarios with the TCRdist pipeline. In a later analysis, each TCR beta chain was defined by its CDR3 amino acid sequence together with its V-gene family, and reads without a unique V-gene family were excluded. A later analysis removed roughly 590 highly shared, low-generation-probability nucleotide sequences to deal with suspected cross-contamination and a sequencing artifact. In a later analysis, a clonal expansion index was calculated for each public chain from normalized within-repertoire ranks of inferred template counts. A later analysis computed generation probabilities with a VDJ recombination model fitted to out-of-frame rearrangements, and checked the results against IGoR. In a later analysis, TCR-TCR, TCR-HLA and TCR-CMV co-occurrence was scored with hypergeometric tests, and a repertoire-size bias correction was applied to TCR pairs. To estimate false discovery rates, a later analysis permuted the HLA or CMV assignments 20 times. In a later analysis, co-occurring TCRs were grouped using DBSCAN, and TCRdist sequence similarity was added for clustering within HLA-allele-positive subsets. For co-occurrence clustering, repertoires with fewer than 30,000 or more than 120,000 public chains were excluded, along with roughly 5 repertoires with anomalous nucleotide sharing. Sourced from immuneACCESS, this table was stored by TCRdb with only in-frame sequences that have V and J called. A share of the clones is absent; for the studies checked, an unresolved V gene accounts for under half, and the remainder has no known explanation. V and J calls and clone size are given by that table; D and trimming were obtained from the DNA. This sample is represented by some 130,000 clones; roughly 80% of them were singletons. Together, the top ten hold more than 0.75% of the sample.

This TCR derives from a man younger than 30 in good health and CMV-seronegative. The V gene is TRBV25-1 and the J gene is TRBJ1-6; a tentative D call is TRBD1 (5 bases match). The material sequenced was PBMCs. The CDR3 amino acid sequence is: CASSEYPGSNSPLHF. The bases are TGTGCCAGCAGTGAATATCCAGGGTCTAATTCACCCCTCCACTTT.